The text below deals with one T cell receptor beta chain. TCRdb passed the PCR reads through MiXCR, listing each CDR3 protein once. The sample gives roughly 9,800 distinct CDR3 sequences, around 35% of which show up once; over 9% is in the top ten. V was clipped by 2 bases and J by 2 bases; unmatched bases: 7. Germline CDR1 and CDR2: WSHSY and SAAADI. CDR3 length equals 16 residues. This record belongs to a study of immune characterization of retroperitoneal liposarcoma. The TCR sequence derives from a female donor with retroperitoneal liposarcoma. Sample: tumor tissue. The genes are TRBV10-2 and TRBJ2-3; 7 nucleotides agree with TRBD2. The CDR3 protein is CASSETREASTDTQYF. CDR3 DNA sequence: TGCGCCAGCAGTGAGACACGGGAGGCCTCCACAGATACGCAGTATTTT.